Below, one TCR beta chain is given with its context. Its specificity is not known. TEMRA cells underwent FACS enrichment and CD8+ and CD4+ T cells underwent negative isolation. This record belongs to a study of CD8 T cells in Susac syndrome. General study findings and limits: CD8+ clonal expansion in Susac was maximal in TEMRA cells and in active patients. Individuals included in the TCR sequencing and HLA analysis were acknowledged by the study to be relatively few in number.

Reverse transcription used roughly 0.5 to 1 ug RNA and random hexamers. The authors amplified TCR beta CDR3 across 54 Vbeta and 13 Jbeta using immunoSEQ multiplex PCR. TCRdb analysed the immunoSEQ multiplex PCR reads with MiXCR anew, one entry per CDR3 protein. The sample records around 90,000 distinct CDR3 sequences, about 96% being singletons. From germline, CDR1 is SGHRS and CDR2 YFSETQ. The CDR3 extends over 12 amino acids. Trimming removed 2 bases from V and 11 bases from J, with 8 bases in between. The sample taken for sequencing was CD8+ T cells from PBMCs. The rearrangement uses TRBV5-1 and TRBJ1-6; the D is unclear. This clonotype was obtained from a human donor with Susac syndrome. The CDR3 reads CASSFDGPPLHF. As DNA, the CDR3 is TGCGCCAGCAGCTTTGACGGTCCACCCCTCCACTTT.